The 21 T cell receptor beta chains in this list originate from one sample, sequenced in a study of blood T cell repertoires in COVID-19. Sequencing used immunoSEQ multiplex PCR; TCRdb keeps in-frame clones, though not all of them. The data show roughly 350,000 clones, 88% seen once. Sequences were obtained from peripheral blood. The receptor set was obtained from a woman between 70 and 85 years old with COVID-19, enrolled during active disease.

The chain combines TRBV9 with TRBJ2-1; 13 nucleotides align to TRBD2. With V trimmed by 4 bases and J by 7 bases, 8 bases remained unmatched. The length of the CDR3 is 16 residues. Germline V gene lookup returns CDR1 SGDLS and CDR2 YYNGEE. The CDR3 protein is CASSSTTSGGDNEQFF. CDR3 DNA: TGTGCCAGCAGCTCGACAACTAGCGGGGGGGATAATGAGCAGTTCTTC.

V is TRBV7-3 and J is TRBJ1-1; tentatively, D is TRBD1 (5 bases). The V and J ends lost 5 bases and 1 base respectively, with 8 bases between them. Germline lookup yields CDR1 SGHTA and CDR2 FQGTGA. The length of the CDR3 is 13 residues. CDR3 bases: TGTGCCAGCAGCCGGACAAGGAACACTGAAGCTTTCTTT. Amino acids: CASSRTRNTEAFF.

The rearrangement uses TRBV15 and TRBJ1-1, with D possibly TRBD1 on 5 matching bases. V shed 3 bases and J shed 5 bases, with 10 bases lying between them. Looked up from germline, CDR1 is LNHNV and CDR2 is YYDKDF (reference sequence). The CDR3 has 13 amino acids. The CDR3 spells CATSRDKVTEAFF. The DNA of the CDR3 is TGTGCCACCAGCAGGGACAAGGTAACTGAAGCTTTCTTT.

This rearrangement joins TRBV10-3 to TRBJ1-3; perhaps TRBD1 as D (6 bases). The V gene's germline CDR1 is ENHRY and CDR2 SYGVKD. The CDR3 is 15 amino acids. Deletions cut 4 bases from V and 1 base from J, with 11 bases between. The CDR3 coding sequence is TGTGCCATCAGTGGGACAGCTACTTCTGGAAACACCATATATTTT. It encodes CAISGTATSGNTIYF.

The chain combines TRBV5-1 with TRBJ1-6, with D possibly matching TRBD1 (6 bases). Germline V gene data show CDR1 as SGHRS and CDR2 as YFSETQ. The CDR3 has 17 amino acids. The V and J ends lost 0 bases and 6 bases respectively, with 16 bases between them. The CDR3 DNA sequence: TGCGCCAGCAGCTTGGAGACAGGTTATGGGGGTAATTCACCCCTCCACTTT. This codes for CASSLETGYGGNSPLHF.

This chain links TRBV24-1 with TRBJ2-1; the D gene is possibly TRBD2 (5 bases). V was clipped by 3 bases and J by 8 bases, with 22 bases between them. This CDR3 contains 17 residues. Per the germline V gene, CDR1 is KGHDR and CDR2 is SFDVKD. The CDR3 DNA reads as TGTGCCACCAGTGATCCCATTCCCGGGGTAGGTTCTCATGAGCAGTTCTTC. This translates into CATSDPIPGVGSHEQFF.

The CDR3 reads CASTAGTGGSPLHF. In DNA, the CDR3 is TGTGCCAGCACGGCCGGGACAGGTGGTTCACCCCTCCACTTT. The V gene is TRBV2, the J gene TRBJ1-6; TRBD1 aligns across 8 bases. The CDR3 spans 14 residues. The J segment lost 9 bases and the V segment lost 7 bases, leaving 8 bases of the junction unmatched. The germline V gene has CDR1 SNHLY and CDR2 FYNNEI. Together with reference TRBV2 and TRBJ1-6, the CDR3 gives the full variable domain: EPEVTQTPSHQVTQMGQEVILRCVPISNHLYFYWYRQILGQKVEFLVSFYNNEISEKSEIFDDQFSVERPDGSNFTLKIRSTKLEDSAMYFCASTAGTGGSPLHFGNGTRLTVT.

This chain connects TRBV24-1 to TRBJ1-5; 8 nucleotides match TRBD1. V dropped 7 bases and J dropped 3; count of bases not matched to a gene: 16. Germline CDR1 KGHDR, CDR2 SFDVKD. The CDR3 runs to 18 residues. The CDR3 loop is CATSAGPGTGSYNQPQHF. CDR3 DNA: TGTGCCACCAGCGCCGGCCCCGGGACAGGTTCCTACAATCAGCCCCAGCATTTT.

The rearrangement links TRBV5-6 to TRBJ2-4; D may be TRBD2 (5 bases). There are 15 residues in the CDR3. Looked up from germline, CDR1 is SGHDT and CDR2 is YYEEEE. V was cut by 4 bases and J by 0 bases, with 11 bases left in between. CDR3 DNA: TGTGCCAGCAGCCGTGGAGGCCTAGCCAAAAACATTCAGTACTTC. Encoded protein: CASSRGGLAKNIQYF.

CDR3 in DNA: TGTGCCAGCAGCCTAGGACTAGCTGACCAAGAGACCCAGTACTTC. Translated: CASSLGLADQETQYF. The V and J genes are TRBV5-6 and TRBJ2-5; 8 bases match TRBD2. Trimming took 4 bases from V and 0 from J; bases not matched to a gene: 5. The CDR3 runs 15 residues. Germline CDR1 SGHDT, CDR2 YYEEEE. Full variable domain (missing parts from reference TRBV5-6 and TRBJ2-5): DAGVTQSPTHLIKTRGQQVTLRCSPKSGHDTVSWYQQALGQGPQFIFQYYEEEERQRGNFPDRFSGHQFPNYSSELNVNALLLGDSALYLCASSLGLADQETQYFGPGTRLLVL.

The chain uses TRBV13 and TRBJ2-7; 16 bases match TRBD2. With 5 bases clipped from V and 6 bases from J, the junction kept 7 bases outside the gene matches. This CDR3 has 16 residues. Germline V gene data show CDR1 as PRHDT and CDR2 as FYEKMQ (reference sequence). This chain's CDR3 is CASSVGLAGGPGEQYF. In DNA, the CDR3 is TGTGCCAGCAGCGTGGGACTAGCGGGGGGGCCGGGCGAGCAGTACTTC.

The V gene is TRBV9, the J gene TRBJ1-1; TRBD1 might be the D (5 bases). Per germline, CDR1 SGDLS and CDR2 YYNGEE. The CDR3 has 15 residues. Trimming took 0 bases from V and 1 from J, leaving 10 bases between them. CDR3 loop: CASSVEGRANTEAFF. As DNA, the CDR3 is TGTGCCAGCAGCGTAGAGGGGAGGGCGAACACTGAAGCTTTCTTT.

The rearrangement links TRBV2 to TRBJ2-1; TRBD1 aligns across 8 bases. The junction had 0 bases not matched to a gene; V was cut back by 2 bases and J by 0 bases. Germline assignment: CDR1 SNHLY and CDR2 FYNNEI. The CDR3 has 15 amino acids. The CDR3 loop reads CASSETGGSYNEQFF. The CDR3 coding sequence is TGTGCCAGCAGTGAAACAGGGGGCTCCTACAATGAGCAGTTCTTC.

The V and J genes are TRBV24-1 and TRBJ1-2; TRBD1 aligns across 8 bases. The CDR3 consists of 13 residues. Unmatched junction bases numbered 4, after V lost 9 bases and J lost 2 bases. Germline V gene data show CDR1 as KGHDR and CDR2 as SFDVKD. The CDR3 sequence is CATSGGWNYGYTF. The DNA of the CDR3 is TGTGCCACCTCAGGGGGCTGGAACTATGGCTACACCTTC.

The V call is TRBV5-1, the J call TRBJ2-5; D not certain. The V gene lost 2 bases and the J gene lost 5 bases, with 10 bases spanning the gap. The CDR3 is made up of 13 amino acids. Germline CDR1 is SGHRS and CDR2 is YFSETQ. The chain's CDR3 is CASSFGAVETQYF. The CDR3 region has the DNA TGCGCCAGCAGCTTTGGAGCTGTGGAGACCCAGTACTTC.

V and J are TRBV5-1 and TRBJ2-7, with D maybe TRBD1 (6 bases). V was trimmed by 0 bases and J by 0 bases, leaving 10 bases between them. The CDR3 runs 15 residues. CDR1 and CDR2 (germline): SGHRS, YFSETQ. As DNA, the CDR3 is TGCGCCAGCAGCTTGGGACCGGACAGCTCCTACGAGCAGTACTTC. This translates into CASSLGPDSSYEQYF.

Comment on this clone: Other nucleotide sequences from this sample produce the same CDR3. The chain joins TRBV24-1 to TRBJ1-1, with 9 bases identical to TRBD1. Germline V gene sequence: CDR1 KGHDR, CDR2 SFDVKD. The ends lost 4 bases at V and 3 bases at J; junction bases unmatched: 5. The length of the CDR3 is 15 residues. For the CDR3, the DNA is TGTGCCACCAGTGACCCTCGGACAGGGGACACTGAAGCTTTCTTT. Amino acid sequence: CATSDPRTGDTEAFF.

The chain combines TRBV19 with TRBJ2-7; 10 bases line up with TRBD1. Germline V CDR1 and CDR2: LNHDA, SQIVND (reference sequence). This CDR3 contains 13 residues. V gave up 8 bases and J gave up 2 bases; unmatched junction bases: 3. This CDR3 is CASGGTGAYEQYF. The CDR3 DNA sequence: TGTGCCAGTGGGGGGACAGGGGCCTACGAGCAGTACTTC. Based on the CDR3 plus reference TRBV19 and TRBJ2-7, the full variable domain is DGGITQSPKYLFRKEGQNVTLSCEQNLNHDAMYWYRQDPGQGLRLIYYSQIVNDFQKGDIAEGYSVSREKKESFPLTVTSAQKNPTAFYLCASGGTGAYEQYFGPGTRLTVT.

This clone was observed a single time. The rearrangement joins TRBV30 to TRBJ2-2, with 11 bases fitting TRBD2. Germline V gives CDR1 GTSNPN, CDR2 SVGIG (reference sequence). This CDR3 has 16 amino acids. V was pared by 1 base and J by 7 bases, with 8 bases of the junction left unmatched. This chain's CDR3 is CAWSGASGGRVGELFF. In nucleotides, the CDR3 is TGTGCCTGGAGTGGGGCTAGCGGGGGGCGAGTCGGGGAGCTGTTTTTT.

The chain is built from TRBV24-1 and TRBJ2-3, with D perhaps matching TRBD1 (6 bases). CDR3 length equals 15 residues. From germline, CDR1 is KGHDR and CDR2 SFDVKD. V was cut by 1 base and J by 3 bases, with 10 bases left in between. The CDR3 here is CATSDLRQGTDTQYF. Written as DNA, the CDR3 is TGTGCCACCAGTGATTTAAGGCAGGGGACAGATACGCAGTATTTT.

This chain connects TRBV19 to TRBJ1-1; 7 bases agree with TRBD1. Germline V lookup: CDR1 LNHDA, CDR2 SQIVND (reference sequence). This CDR3 contains 14 residues. The V gene end was trimmed by 3 bases and the J gene end by 3 bases; junction bases not matched to a gene: 4. The CDR3 bases are TGTGCCAGTAGTATCTTTGGGACAGACACTGAAGCTTTCTTT. It translates to CASSIFGTDTEAFF.